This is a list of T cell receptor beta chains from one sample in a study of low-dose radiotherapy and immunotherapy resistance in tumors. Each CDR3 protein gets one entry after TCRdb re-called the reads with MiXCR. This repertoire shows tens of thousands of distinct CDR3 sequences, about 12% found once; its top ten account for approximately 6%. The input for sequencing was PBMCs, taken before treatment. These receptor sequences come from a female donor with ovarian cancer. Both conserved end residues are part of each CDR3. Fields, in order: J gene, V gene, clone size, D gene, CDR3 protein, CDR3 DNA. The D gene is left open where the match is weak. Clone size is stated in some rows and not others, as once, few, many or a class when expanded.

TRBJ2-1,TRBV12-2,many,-,CASRLDRDRTLPEQFF,TGTGCAAGTCGCTTAGATAGGGACAGAACTTTACCTGAGCAGTTCTTC
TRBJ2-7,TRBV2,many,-,CASSDPPVYEQYF,TGTGCCAGCAGTGACCCCCCGGTATACGAGCAGTACTTC
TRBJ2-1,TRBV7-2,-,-,CAEGGSVGTTGSYNEQFF,TGTGCCGAAGGGGGGTCGGTGGGGACTACGGGCTCCTACAATGAGCAGTTCTTC
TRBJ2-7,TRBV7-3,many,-,CASSLRAAASYEQYF,TGTGCCAGCAGCTTAAGGGCGGCGGCGTCCTACGAGCAGTACTTC
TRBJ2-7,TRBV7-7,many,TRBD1,CASSFSDRAVEQYF,TGTGCTAGCAGCTTTTCGGACAGGGCGGTCGAGCAGTACTTC
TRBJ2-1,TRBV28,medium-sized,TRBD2,CASSSFTSGQEDNEQFF,TGTGCCAGCAGTTCCTTCACTAGCGGCCAAGAGGACAATGAGCAGTTCTTC
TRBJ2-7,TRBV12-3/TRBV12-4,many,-,CASRSRDKGRGNWEQYF,TGTGCCAGCAGGTCCCGGGACAAAGGCCGCGGGAATTGGGAGCAGTACTTC
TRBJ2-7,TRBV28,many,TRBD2,CASSPRTSGESYEQYF,TGTGCCAGCAGTCCGCGGACTAGCGGAGAATCCTACGAGCAGTACTTC
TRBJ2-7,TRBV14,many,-,CASSLGGRPSYEQYF,TGTGCCAGCAGCCTCGGCGGGCGGCCCTCCTACGAGCAGTACTTC
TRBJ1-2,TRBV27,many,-,CASSLSYGNYGYTF,TGTGCCAGCAGTTTATCTTACGGCAACTATGGCTACACCTTC
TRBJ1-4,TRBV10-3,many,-,CAISEPGSSGKLFF,TGTGCCATCAGTGAGCCCGGGTCTTCGGGAAAACTGTTTTTT
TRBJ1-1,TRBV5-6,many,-,CASSLRDVGTEAFF,TGTGCCAGCAGCTTGCGGGACGTGGGGACTGAAGCTTTCTTT
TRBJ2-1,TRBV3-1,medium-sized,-,CASSLNPTGGGEQFF,TGTGCCAGCAGCCTAAACCCGACAGGAGGGGGTGAGCAGTTCTTC
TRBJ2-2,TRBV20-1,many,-,CSAQSPGELFF,TGCAGTGCCCAAAGTCCCGGGGAGCTGTTTTTT
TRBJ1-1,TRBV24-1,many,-,CATSGRDGEAFF,TGTGCCACCAGTGGGCGGGACGGAGAAGCTTTCTTT
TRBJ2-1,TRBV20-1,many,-,CSAPRAAGVDEQFF,TGCAGTGCTCCCCGGGCGGCAGGGGTCGATGAGCAGTTCTTC
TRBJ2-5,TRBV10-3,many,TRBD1,CAISSPRGGQGAGETQYF,TGTGCCATCAGTTCCCCGCGGGGGGGACAGGGGGCAGGGGAGACCCAGTACTTC
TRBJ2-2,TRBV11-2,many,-,CASIPGQPNTGELFF,TGTGCCAGCATCCCAGGACAGCCGAACACCGGGGAGCTGTTTTTT
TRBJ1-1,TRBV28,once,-,CASSPQDGRGTEAFF,TGTGCCAGCAGTCCCCAGGATGGAAGAGGGACTGAAGCTTTCTTT
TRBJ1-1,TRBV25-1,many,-,CASSTRSTEALF,TGTGCCAGCTCGACCCGGAGCACTGAAGCTTTATTT
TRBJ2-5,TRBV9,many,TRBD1,CASSVGRLGTGAGETQYF,TGTGCCAGCAGCGTAGGTCGGCTTGGGACAGGGGCCGGAGAGACCCAGTACTTC
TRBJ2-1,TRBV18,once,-,CASSPDGWGVNEQFF,TGTGCCAGCTCACCCGATGGATGGGGGGTCAATGAGCAGTTCTTC
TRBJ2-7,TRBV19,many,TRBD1,CASSIGDSSYEQYF,TGTGCCAGTAGTATTGGGGACAGCTCCTACGAGCAGTACTTC
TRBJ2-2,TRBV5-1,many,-,CASTLSGASANTGELFF,TGCGCCAGCACTCTTTCAGGGGCTTCCGCGAACACCGGGGAGCTGTTTTTT
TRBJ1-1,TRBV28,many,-,CASSPGAGGTEAFF,TGTGCCAGCAGCCCTGGGGCCGGGGGCACTGAAGCTTTCTTT
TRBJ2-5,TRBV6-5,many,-,CASSYSVTRETQYF,TGTGCCAGCAGTTACTCGGTGACCAGGGAGACCCAGTACTTC
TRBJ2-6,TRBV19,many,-,CASNPGSGANVLTF,TGTGCCAGTAATCCCGGCTCTGGGGCCAACGTCCTGACTTTC
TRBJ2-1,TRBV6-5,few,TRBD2,CASSYSLAGGYNEQFF,TGTGCCAGCAGTTACTCCCTAGCGGGGGGCTACAATGAGCAGTTCTTC
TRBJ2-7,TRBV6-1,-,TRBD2,CASSTGLAGSYEQYF,TGTGCCAGCAGCACAGGACTAGCGGGGAGCTACGAGCAGTACTTC
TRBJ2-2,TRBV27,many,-,CASSFGGLIGELFF,TGTGCCAGCAGTTTCGGGGGATTGATCGGGGAGCTGTTTTTT
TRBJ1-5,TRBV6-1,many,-,CASSEARGDGANQPQHF,TGTGCCAGCAGTGAAGCGCGGGGGGATGGGGCCAATCAGCCCCAGCATTTT
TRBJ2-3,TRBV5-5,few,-,CASSSIWGSDTQYF,TGTGCCAGCAGCAGTATATGGGGGTCGGATACGCAGTATTTT
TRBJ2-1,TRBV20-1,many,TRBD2,CSARDGRFSGLDANEQFF,TGCAGTGCTAGAGATGGACGGTTTTCGGGACTAGATGCGAATGAGCAGTTCTTC
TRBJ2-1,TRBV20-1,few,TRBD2,CSARDDETSGRGHEQFF,TGCAGTGCTAGAGATGACGAGACTAGCGGGAGGGGGCATGAGCAGTTCTTC
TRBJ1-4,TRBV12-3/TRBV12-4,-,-,CASRQGLSTNEKLFF,TGTGCCAGCAGGCAGGGACTTTCAACTAATGAAAAACTGTTTTTT
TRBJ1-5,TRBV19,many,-,CASSMTWGFGNQPQHF,TGTGCCAGTAGTATGACTTGGGGGTTCGGCAATCAGCCCCAGCATTTT
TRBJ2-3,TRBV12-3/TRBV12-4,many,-,CASSFTDTQYF,TGTGCCAGCAGTTTTACAGATACGCAGTATTTT
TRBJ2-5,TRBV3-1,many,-,CASSPLGGEETQYF,TGTGCCAGCAGCCCCCTCGGGGGCGAGGAGACCCAGTACTTC